This TCR beta chain is drawn from a study of beta chain features in type 1 diabetes (dated by TCRdb to 2016 to 2019). Context from the whole study: Mean age, gender distribution, total cell number and subset yield were not different between patients and healthy donors. A total of about 110,000,000 sorted cells were examined across all samples, and a strong correlation was observed between cell number per subset and RNA yield. Regulatory and stem cell-like memory subsets were obtained from only 8 patients and roughly 8 healthy donors, while naive and central memory subsets were obtained from all 30 or so donors. In the study, TCRB repertoires of sorted circulating CD4+ T cell subsets from recently diagnosed type 1 diabetes patients were compared with those of matched healthy donors. The research as a whole found: Type 1 diabetes patients showed a moderate but significant shortening of TCRB CDR3 length in all four CD4+ subsets. Because the HLA sub-analyses included only small numbers of individuals, any influence of HLA type on TCRB rearrangement was left unresolved. Because cDNA rather than genomic DNA was sequenced, highly expressing activated cells could have been over-represented, although no difference in activation and CD3 levels was found between groups. Naive, central memory and regulatory TCRB repertoires appeared to be more similar among patients than among healthy donors. Fewer insertions and more nucleotide deletions at VDJ recombination sites were observed in patients with type 1 diabetes, implying thymic rearrangement abnormalities. Shorter templates might be favored by PCR, yet because patient and control samples were amplified and corrected together, any such skew would affect both groups equally.

Concerning this clone: Its antigen is currently not known. No base quality values were provided; no much bigger clone lies one nucleotide off.

Each donor gave one peripheral blood draw, approximately 110 mL on average, collected into heparinised tubes. A BD FACSAria II and a panel including CD45RO, CCR7, CD25, CD127, CD95 and CD27 were used to sort naive, central memory, regulatory and stem cell-like memory CD4+ T cells. Purity was above 95% for every sorted population. Right away, PBMCs were isolated by Lymphoprep density gradient centrifugation and were stained directly, with no culture step. To minimize batch effects, samples were stained and sorted in pairs, one healthy donor with one patient per experiment. Unmatched junction bases come to 6, with V trimmed by 1 base and J by 7 bases. From its cysteine to its phenylalanine, the CDR3 spans 16 amino acids. The read is trimmed to its CDR3 DNA, 48 bases read in frame from base 1. According to the germline V gene, CDR1 reads SGHTA and CDR2 reads FQGNSA. The High Capacity cDNA Reverse Transcription Kit was used to reverse transcribe all of the isolated RNA, meaning that expressed TCRB transcripts were what got sequenced. Deep immunoSEQ sequencing was performed on naive, central memory and regulatory T cell samples, with an average of roughly 3.6 million total reads per sample. After sorted cells were lysed in RLT buffer, RNA was extracted with DNase-treated RNeasy Micro or Mini kits, with the choice depending on cell number. Each cell subset was processed separately to prevent cross-contamination, with patient and healthy donor samples processed together. Using the immunoSEQ multiplex PCR, TCRB sequences were amplified from cDNA into 87-bp fragments spanning the CDR3 region. Sequencing of the amplicons was done on the Illumina HiSeq platform. Per the authors' processing: PCR bias was computationally corrected using synthetic template baselines, reads within Hamming distance 2 were collapsed, and singletons that could not be merged were discarded. By aligning reads against IMGT, V, D and J genes, CDR3 length, and insertions or deletions at six rearrangement sites were assigned. Within each subset, clonotype counts were normalized to the number of sorted cells before true diversity and Gini coefficients were calculated with the tcR R package. The overlap coefficient, calculated on TCRB nucleotide sequences, was used to quantify repertoire sharing. Out-of-frame TCRB sequences from naive cells were analyzed to stand in for the pre-selection repertoire. TCRdb took this table from immuneACCESS and kept in-frame rearrangements with V and J called. Such tables lack part of the clones; where checked against another copy, unresolved V genes explain under half of the gap, and the rest is unexplained. From that table come the V and J calls and clone size; the DNA was used to work out D and trimming. The sample table lists 850,000 to 900,000 clones, 15% to 20% of them with a count of one. Roughly 0.025% of the sample belongs to the ten largest clones.

The rearranged chain carries TRBV7-2 and TRBJ2-1; TRBD2 lines up with 11 middle nucleotides. This sequence was found in a woman aged 18-29 years in good health. The sequenced sample was naive CD4+ T cells from blood. Reading the label with the study, this specimen's cell subset or site is: true naive CD4+ T cells. The DNA is TGTGCCAGCAGCTTAGTTTTGGGACTAGCGGCGAATGAGCAGTTCTTC. Its protein reads: CASSLVLGLAANEQFF.